This TCR beta chain was documented in a study of T cells in Graves' hyperthyroidism and ophthalmopathy. Trimming pared 6 bases from V and 1 base from J, leaving 12 bases between. The germline CDR1 and CDR2 sequences are MNHNS and SASEGT. The CDR3 has 14 amino acids. TCR beta CDR3 sequences were amplified from RNA transcripts. An initial round of RT-PCR targeting the TCR CDR3 relied on the HTBI primer set. One entry per CDR3 protein results from TCRdb running MiXCR on the multiplex PCR reads. This sample has 600,000 to 650,000 distinct CDR3 sequences; about 20% occur once, and the top ten carry under 35%.

Sample: blood. This rearrangement joins TRBV6-1 to TRBJ1-1, with D unclear. This receptor was identified in a man between 25 and 39 years old with Graves' ophthalmopathy. Here the CDR3 DNA reads TGTGCCAGCAGCCCCCGAAAGGGGAACACTGAAGCTTTCTTT. Translating gives CASSPRKGNTEAFF.